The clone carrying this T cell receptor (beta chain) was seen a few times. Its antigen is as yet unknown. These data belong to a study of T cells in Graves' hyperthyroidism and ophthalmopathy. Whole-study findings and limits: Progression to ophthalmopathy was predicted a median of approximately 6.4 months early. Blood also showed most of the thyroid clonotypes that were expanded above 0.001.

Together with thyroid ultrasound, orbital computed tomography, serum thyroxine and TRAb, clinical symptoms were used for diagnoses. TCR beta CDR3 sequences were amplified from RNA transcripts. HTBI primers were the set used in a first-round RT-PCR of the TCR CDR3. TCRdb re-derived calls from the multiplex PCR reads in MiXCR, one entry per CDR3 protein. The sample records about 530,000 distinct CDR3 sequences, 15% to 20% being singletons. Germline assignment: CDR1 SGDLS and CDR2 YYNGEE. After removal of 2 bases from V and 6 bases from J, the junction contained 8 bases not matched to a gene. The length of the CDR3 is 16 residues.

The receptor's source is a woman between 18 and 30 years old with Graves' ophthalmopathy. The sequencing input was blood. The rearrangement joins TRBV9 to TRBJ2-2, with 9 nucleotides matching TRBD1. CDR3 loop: CASSVRGDRAAGELFF. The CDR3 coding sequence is TGTGCCAGCAGCGTTCGCGGGGACAGGGCCGCCGGGGAGCTGTTTTTT.